Below, 11 T cell receptor beta chains from the same sample are listed, as sequenced in a study of PD-1 blockade in classical Hodgkin lymphoma. The time point: cycle 4 day 1 (C4D1), after 5 to 7 weeks of nivolumab. Autologous stem cell transplantation was followed by relapse in every patient, and brentuximab vedotin exposure varied. Negative selection with magnetic separation was used to purify CD4+ T cells from thawed PBMCs. Profiling relied on immunoSEQ multiplex PCR, and the TCRdb table lists in-frame clones only, not all of them. Among 25,000 to 30,000 clones listed, approximately 80% were seen once. Sequencing was performed on CD4+ T cells from blood, taken before the fourth cycle of nivolumab. The receptors come from a human donor with classical Hodgkin lymphoma.

The chain has TRBV5-1 and TRBJ1-2, with D maybe TRBD1 (5 bases). Trimming cost V 3 bases and J 3 bases, with 12 bases left between them. Germline V gene data show CDR1 as SGHRS and CDR2 as YFSETQ. CDR3 size: 14 residues. CDR3: CASSSLRGDYGYTF. DNA for the CDR3: TGCGCCAGCAGCTCGCTCCGAGGGGACTATGGCTACACCTTC.

The gene calls are TRBV10-1 and TRBJ1-6; D not certain. CDR3 length: 13 residues. Trimming shortened V by 10 bases and J by 7 bases, and 14 bases separated the two germline ends. Germline values: CDR1 WNHNN, CDR2 SYGVQD (reference sequence). Here the CDR3 reads CANQEESNSPLHF. The DNA of the CDR3 is TGCGCCAACCAGGAAGAAAGCAATTCACCCCTCCACTTT.

The CDR3 DNA sequence: TGCGCCAGCAGCCCCGGACAGATCACAGATACGCAGTATTTT. As protein: CASSPGQITDTQYF. The V call is TRBV5-1, the J call TRBJ2-3; weak D call: TRBD1 (6 bases). Trimming shortened V by 4 bases and J by 2 bases, and 11 bases separated the two germline ends. This CDR3 region has 14 residues. Germline values: CDR1 SGHRS, CDR2 YFSETQ.

The chain is built from TRBV5-1 and TRBJ1-4, with D tentatively TRBD1 (5 bases). Trimming cost V 0 bases and J 4 bases, with 10 bases left between them. CDR3 length: 15 residues. Germline V CDR1 and CDR2: SGHRS, YFSETQ. CDR3: CASSLARALNEKLFF. CDR3 DNA sequence: TGCGCCAGCAGCTTGGCCAGGGCCCTTAATGAAAAACTGTTTTTT.

The V and J genes are TRBV18 and TRBJ1-1; tentatively, D is TRBD1 (6 bases). Per the germline V gene, CDR1 is KGHSH and CDR2 is LQKENI. The ends were cut back, 6 bases at V and 4 bases at J, with 18 bases in the middle. This CDR3 is built from 15 residues. This chain's CDR3 is CASSNLGARGTEAFF. DNA for the CDR3: TGTGCCAGCTCCAACTTGGGGGCGCGGGGCACTGAAGCTTTCTTT. Supplemented by reference TRBV18 and TRBJ1-1, the full variable domain reads NAGVMQNPRHLVRRRGQEARLRCSPMKGHSHVYWYRQLPEEGLKFMVYLQKENIIDESGMPKERFSAEFPKEGPSILRIQQVVRGDSAAYFCASSNLGARGTEAFFGQGTRLTVV.

This chain joins TRBV18 and TRBJ1-5, with D perhaps matching TRBD1 (5 bases). The V end was cut by 2 bases, the J end by 7 bases, with 12 bases between. This CDR3 has 14 residues. Per the germline V gene, CDR1 is KGHSH and CDR2 is LQKENI. The CDR3 spells CASSPYGGAQPQHF. CDR3 sequence (DNA): TGTGCCAGCTCACCATACGGAGGGGCCCAGCCCCAGCATTTT.

This clone occurred once. The rearrangement uses TRBV29-1 and TRBJ2-5, with D possibly matching TRBD2 (6 bases). CDR1 and CDR2 from the germline V gene are SQVTM and ANQGSEA. Trimming left V 4 bases short and J 5 bases short, with 14 bases between. The CDR3 contains 13 residues. CDR3: CSVASSVGETQYF. Written as DNA, the CDR3 is TGCAGCGTTGCTTCTAGCGTTGGGGAGACCCAGTACTTC. Full variable domain (outside the CDR3, taken from reference TRBV29-1 and TRBJ2-5): SAVISQKPSRDICQRGTSLTIQCQVDSQVTMMFWYRQQPGQSLTLIATANQGSEATYESGFVIDKFPISRPNLTFSTLTVSNMSPEDSSIYLCSVASSVGETQYFGPGTRLLVL.

The chain recombines TRBV6-4 with TRBJ1-6; D is ambiguous. Germline-derived CDR1 and CDR2 are MRHNA and SNTAGT. The CDR3 runs to 15 residues. The V end lost 2 bases, the J end lost 6 bases, and 11 bases lay between the germline ends. The chain's CDR3 is CASSDTADPNSPLHF. The CDR3 DNA reads TGTGCCAGCAGTGACACGGCAGACCCTAATTCACCCCTCCACTTT.

This rearrangement joins TRBV5-1 to TRBJ1-2; TRBD1 is a possible D gene (5 bases). Germline V gene data show CDR1 as SGHRS and CDR2 as YFSETQ. The length of the CDR3 is 14 residues. Between the trimmed V and J ends, which lost 0 bases and 6 bases, there was a span of 12 bases. For the CDR3, the DNA is TGCGCCAGCAGCTTGGTGGGGGGATTAAATGGCTACACCTTC. This gives the protein CASSLVGGLNGYTF.

The chain has TRBV30 and TRBJ2-6, with no clear D. The CDR3 runs 16 residues. The germline CDR1 and CDR2 sequences are GTSNPN and SVGIG (reference sequence). Trimming took off 0 bases at V and 4 bases at J, with 13 bases between the two ends. CDR3 nucleotides: TGTGCCTGGAGTGTAAACTCTCTTTCGGGGGCCAACGTCCTGACTTTC. Protein: CAWSVNSLSGANVLTF.

CDR3 amino acids: CASSLASEAFF. The CDR3 DNA follows: TGTGCCAGCAGCCTTGCTTCTGAAGCTTTCTTT. The chain uses TRBV7-8 and TRBJ1-1; D unclear. The CDR3 covers 11 residues. Germline V gene sequence: CDR1 SGHVS, CDR2 FQNEAQ. V lost 5 bases and J lost 6, with 7 bases in between.